What follows are 22 T cell receptor beta chains derived from one specimen sequenced in a study of patients and donors after allogeneic stem cell transplantation. MiXCR, run by TCRdb on the RT-PCR reads, gives a single entry per CDR3 protein. This sample has hundreds of thousands of distinct CDR3 sequences; roughly 16% occur once, and the top ten carry around 7.9%. The sequencing input was blood, either unsorted or a sorted T cell fraction (not recorded which). All receptors come from a human donor who was either an allogeneic HSCT recipient or a stem cell or donor lymphocyte infusion donor (not recorded which). It is not recorded whose cells these are; they may come from a transplant donor.

The genes are TRBV10-3 and TRBJ1-2, with a possible D match to TRBD1 (5 bases). The CDR3 contains 16 residues. V lost 6 bases and J 2 bases, leaving 19 bases between the germline ends. Germline V gene sequence: CDR1 ENHRY, CDR2 SYGVKD. CDR3 bases: TGTGCCATCAGCCCCCGGGGAGGGAACAGGAACTATGGCTACACCTTC. Its translation: CAISPRGGNRNYGYTF.

This clonotype was counted a few times. This sequence joins TRBV6-2 or TRBV6-3 and TRBJ1-6; TRBD1 agrees at 9 bases. V lost 7 bases and J lost 14; bases outside the gene matches: 12. The CDR3 extends over 14 amino acids. Germline V gene data show CDR1 as MNHEY and CDR2 as SVGEGT. The CDR3 region has the DNA TGTGCCAGCACCCCGGACAGGGGAGCATCTTCCCTCCACTTT. It specifies CASTPDRGASSLHF.

This clonotype appeared many times. The chain employs TRBV20-1 and TRBJ2-3, with TRBD2 identical over 7 bases. With V trimmed by 5 bases and J by 2 bases, 13 bases remained unmatched. The CDR3 loop spans 16 amino acids. The germline gives CDR1 DFQATT, CDR2 SNEGSKA (reference sequence). CDR3 DNA: TGCAGTGCTGCCCCTTGGGCTAGCGGAGACACAGATACGCAGTATTTT. As protein: CSAAPWASGDTDTQYF.

This clonotype was seen more than once but under ten times. The gene calls are TRBV6-2 or TRBV6-3 and TRBJ1-2, with D possibly matching TRBD1 (5 bases). CDR1 and CDR2 (germline): MNHEY, SVGEGT. This CDR3 is 13 amino acids long. Trimming removed 4 bases from V and 4 bases from J, with 10 bases in between. The DNA of the CDR3 is TGTGCCAGCAGTTCGACAGCTACCTATGGCTACACCTTC. Its translation: CASSSTATYGYTF.

This clonotype has only a few counts. This chain joins TRBV4-1 and TRBJ1-1; D call uncertain. The germline V gene encodes CDR1 MGHRA and CDR2 YSYEKL. The CDR3 runs to 14 residues. The V gene lost 5 bases and the J gene lost 0 bases, with 10 bases spanning the gap. The CDR3 loop reads CASSLQRLNTEAFF. Here the CDR3 DNA reads TGCGCCAGCAGCTTACAGAGATTGAACACTGAAGCTTTCTTT.

The CDR3 DNA is TGTGCCAGTAGTATAATCCGGTCGAGGGGCGGATACGAGCAGTACTTC. It is translated as CASSIIRSRGGYEQYF. The chain carries TRBV19 and TRBJ2-7; D possibly matches TRBD1 or TRBD2 (5 bases each). The CDR3 has 16 amino acids. Germline V gene data show CDR1 as LNHDA and CDR2 as SQIVND (reference sequence). Trimming left V 2 bases short and J 4 bases short, with 18 bases between.

The rearrangement links TRBV11-2 to TRBJ2-3; D tentatively reads TRBD1 or TRBD2 (5 bases each). Germline V gene sequence: CDR1 SGHAT, CDR2 FQNNGV. CDR3 length: 15 residues. The germline V and J ends were trimmed by 5 bases and 4 bases, with 16 bases remaining between them. The CDR3 DNA reads as TGTGCCAGCAGCCTTTCGGGGCAGGGCGCAGATACGCAGTATTTT. This translates into CASSLSGQGADTQYF.

This clonotype was observed a handful of times. This chain links TRBV29-1 with TRBJ2-1; 10 bases fit TRBD2. The V segment lost 4 bases and the J segment 6 bases; nucleotides outside the gene matches: 12. This CDR3 is built from 16 residues. Germline V lookup: CDR1 SQVTM, CDR2 ANQGSEA. The CDR3 DNA follows: TGCAGCGTTGGACTAGCGGGTGCTCCGAGGGGCAATGAGCAGTTCTTC. This sequence encodes CSVGLAGAPRGNEQFF.

This clonotype showed up many times. The genes are TRBV12-3 or TRBV12-4 and TRBJ2-7, with 9 positions matching TRBD1. The CDR3 covers 15 residues. Trimming at V came to 3 bases and at J to 4 bases, leaving 7 bases not matched to a gene. This CDR3 is CASSFRDRVGYEQYF. Here the CDR3 DNA reads TGTGCCAGCAGTTTTAGGGACAGGGTAGGTTACGAGCAGTACTTC.

J is TRBJ2-1 and V is TRBV5-1, with 7 positions matching TRBD1. Germline V gene lookup returns CDR1 SGHRS and CDR2 YFSETQ. The CDR3 consists of 13 residues. V trimming: 4 bases; J trimming: 8 bases; junction bases outside the gene matches: 6. The CDR3 protein is CASSDRDHHEQFF. CDR3 nucleotide sequence: TGCGCCAGCAGCGACAGGGACCACCATGAGCAGTTCTTC.

In this sample, this clonotype turned up a few times. The chain couples TRBV29-1 to TRBJ1-1, with D maybe TRBD1 (6 bases). In germline, CDR1 is SQVTM, CDR2 ANQGSEA. Trimming took off 7 bases at V and 5 bases at J, with 17 bases between the two ends. The CDR3 extends over 13 amino acids. The CDR3 sequence: CSATRTEGTEAFF. Here the CDR3 DNA reads TGCAGCGCCACAAGGACAGAAGGGACTGAAGCTTTCTTT.

In its sample, this clonotype was seen a few times. The chain carries TRBV2 and TRBJ2-4; D is undetermined. There are 15 residues in the CDR3. Per the germline V gene, CDR1 is SNHLY and CDR2 is FYNNEI. V lost 2 bases and J lost 0, with 8 bases in between. CDR3 coding DNA: TGTGCCAGCAGTGAAAATAAGATAGCCAAAAACATTCAGTACTTC. Protein: CASSENKIAKNIQYF.

The chain joins TRBV7-6 to TRBJ2-7; D gene unclear. V was cut by 4 bases and J by 6 bases, with 7 bases left in between. Germline values: CDR1 SGHVS, CDR2 FNYEAQ. This CDR3 comprises 11 residues. In DNA form, the CDR3 reads TGTGCCAGCAGCTCAGGAAGCGAGCAGTACTTC. Protein sequence: CASSSGSEQYF.

This clonotype came up a few times. CDR3: CSALTITKTQYF. The DNA for the CDR3 is TGCAGCGCTCTGACTATTACGAAGACCCAGTACTTC. The chain has TRBV29-1 and TRBJ2-5; D is perhaps TRBD2 (5 bases). The CDR3 has 12 residues. V shed 7 bases and J shed 6 bases, with 15 bases lying between them. Germline V gene data show CDR1 as SQVTM and CDR2 as ANQGSEA.

This clonotype was seen a handful of times. The chain is built from TRBV5-1 and TRBJ2-7; tentative D call: TRBD1 (6 bases). Trimming removed 0 bases at V and 3 bases at J, with 10 bases between. This CDR3 region has 14 residues. The germline gives CDR1 SGHRS, CDR2 YFSETQ. The CDR3 here is CASSLGQAYYEQYF. Here the CDR3 DNA reads TGCGCCAGCAGCTTGGGACAGGCATACTACGAGCAGTACTTC.

The rearrangement joins TRBV11-2 to TRBJ2-3; D is ambiguous. The CDR3 length is 14 residues. Trimming shortened V by 3 bases and J by 5 bases, and 12 bases separated the two germline ends. CDR1 SGHAT and CDR2 FQNNGV come from the germline V gene. The CDR3 spells CASSFGQGKDTQYF. In DNA, the CDR3 is TGTGCCAGCAGCTTTGGGCAAGGCAAAGATACGCAGTATTTT.

The chain uses TRBV5-1 and TRBJ2-7, with TRBD2 matching 9 bases. This CDR3 spans 15 amino acids. Germline trimming cut 10 bases from V and 5 bases from J; bases unmatched to any gene: 16. Germline CDR1 reads SGHRS; CDR2 reads YFSETQ. The chain's CDR3 is CAESSRREGHHEQYF. In nucleotides, the CDR3 is TGCGCCGAAAGCAGCCGGCGGGAGGGCCACCACGAGCAGTACTTC.

This clonotype was seen a few times. The chain couples TRBV10-3 to TRBJ2-5; possibly TRBD2 for D (5 bases). V lost 3 bases to trimming and J lost 5 bases, with 25 bases between them. The CDR3 has 18 amino acids. Germline V gene lookup returns CDR1 ENHRY and CDR2 SYGVKD. The CDR3 DNA reads as TGTGCCATCAGTGACCCTCCGACTATCGAGGAGGTATGGGAGACCCAGTACTTC. It yields the protein CAISDPPTIEEVWETQYF.

This clonotype has a single count. The chain recombines TRBV6-2 or TRBV6-3 with TRBJ2-7, with 11 positions matching TRBD2. Germline loops: CDR1 MNHEY, CDR2 SVGEGT. The V and J ends lost 4 bases and 2 bases, in that order; junction bases with no gene match: 7. The CDR3 length is 16 residues. In DNA form, the CDR3 reads TGTGCCAGCAGTTCTAGCGGGGGGCGCCTTGCCTACGAGCAGTACTTC. It translates to CASSSSGGRLAYEQYF.

The gene calls are TRBV6-1 and TRBJ2-7; 8 bases align to TRBD1. Germline V lookup: CDR1 MNHNS, CDR2 SASEGT. V trimming: 5 bases; J trimming: 4 bases; junction bases outside the gene matches: 4. The CDR3 loop spans 13 amino acids. The CDR3 bases are TGTGCCAGCAGTACAGGGGGACCGTACGAGCAGTACTTC. Amino acids: CASSTGGPYEQYF.

J is TRBJ2-7 and V is TRBV5-1, with 8 bases identical to TRBD2. The V and J ends lost 1 base and 6 bases, in that order; junction bases with no gene match: 6. The V gene's germline CDR1 is SGHRS and CDR2 YFSETQ. This CDR3 contains 14 residues. The CDR3 DNA reads as TGCGCCAGCAGCTTGAGGCGGGGGGATCTCGAGCAGTACTTC. It translates to CASSLRRGDLEQYF.

The rearrangement joins TRBV11-1 to TRBJ2-7; TRBD1 matches 8 bases. CDR3 length equals 17 residues. With 2 bases clipped from V and 3 bases from J, the junction kept 12 bases outside the gene matches. From germline, CDR1 is SGHAT and CDR2 FQDESV (reference sequence). The CDR3 region is CASSLSPRTGTHYEQYF. The CDR3 nucleotides read TGTGCCAGCAGCTTATCCCCGAGGACAGGGACACACTACGAGCAGTACTTC.